A selection of T cell receptor beta chains follows, all from one sample in a study of T-cell reconstitution after alpha-beta-depleted transplantation in children. TCRdb called the PCR reads again in MiXCR, with one record for every CDR3 protein. The data hold about 98,000 distinct CDR3 sequences, with around 22% observed a single time. The material sequenced was PBMCs, taken before TCRalphabeta/CD19-depleted stem cell transplant. The receptors derive from a boy aged 2 to 10 with acute lymphoblastic leukemia, due to receive a stem cell transplant. CDR3s include the opening cysteine and the closing phenylalanine or tryptophan. The D gene is left open where the match is weak. Size is omitted from some rows. Given values are once, few, many or a class for expanded clones.

few	TRBJ2-7	NA	TRBV11-1	TGTGCCAGCGGCCAGCAGCTTAGTGGCAGCGGAGCGGTCCACGAGCAGTACTTC	CASGQQLSGSGAVHEQYF
many	TRBJ2-1	NA	TRBV2	TGTGCCAGCAGTGAAGCGCTTACAACCACAGGGGAGCAGTTCTTC	CASSEALTTTGEQFF
many	TRBJ1-2	NA	TRBV20-1	TGCAGTGCTAGAGACCAAGAGGCTTGGTGGTATGGCTACACCTTC	CSARDQEAWWYGYTF
NA	TRBJ2-1	NA	TRBV18	TGTGCCAGCTCACCCCCAAGCCTCACCTACAATGAGCAGTTCTTC	CASSPPSLTYNEQFF
NA	TRBJ1-5	NA	TRBV7-2	TGTGCCAGCAGCCTAAAAACGAATCAGCCCCAGCATTTT	CASSLKTNQPQHF
few	TRBJ1-5	NA	TRBV7-2	TGTGCCAGCAGCCGACAGATAGATCAGCCCCAGCATTTT	CASSRQIDQPQHF
NA	TRBJ1-2	NA	TRBV27	TGTGCCAGCAGTTTATCGTCGGCAGCCAGCTATGGCTACACCTTC	CASSLSSAASYGYTF
few	TRBJ1-1	NA	TRBV5-7	TGTGCCAGCAGCCCGGAGACCGGGAACACTGAAGCTTTCTTT	CASSPETGNTEAFF
NA	TRBJ2-1	NA	TRBV6-2/TRBV6-3	TGTGCCACCACTACTTGGGGTGAGCAGTTCTTC	CATTTWGEQFF
few	TRBJ1-1	NA	TRBV12-3/TRBV12-4	TGTGCCAGCAGTTTCCGGGACGGGGGCACTGAAGCTTTCTTT	CASSFRDGGTEAFF
once	TRBJ1-1	TRBD1	TRBV5-6	TGTGCCAGCAGCCGGCCACAGGGGGTGCGCACTGAAGCTTTCTTT	CASSRPQGVRTEAFF
medium-sized	TRBJ2-2	NA	TRBV29-1	TGCAGCGTAAGACCGCCGGTGGGGACCGGGGAGCTGTTTTTT	CSVRPPVGTGELFF
many	TRBJ2-1	NA	TRBV2	TGTGCCAGCAGACCCCCACAGGCCTTGAACAATGAGCAGTTCTTC	CASRPPQALNNEQFF
few	TRBJ2-5	NA	TRBV20-1	TGCAGTGCTAGAGCCCAGGGGGGTCAAGAGACCCAGTACTTC	CSARAQGGQETQYF
many	TRBJ2-2	TRBD2	TRBV5-5	TGTGCCAGCAGCTGGGGGACGACTAGCCTAGCCGGGGAGCTGTTTTTT	CASSWGTTSLAGELFF
NA	TRBJ2-3	NA	TRBV27	TGTGCCAGCAGTTTCGCTGCCGTCACAGATACGCAGTATTTT	CASSFAAVTDTQYF
few	TRBJ2-3	NA	TRBV21-1	TGTGCCAGCAGCAAACTTGGAAGGGCAGGTACAGATACGCAGTATTTT	CASSKLGRAGTDTQYF
many	TRBJ1-4	NA	TRBV20-1	TGCAGTGCTGTCAGGTTTGCAACTAATGAAAAACTGTTTTTT	CSAVRFATNEKLFF
NA	TRBJ2-7	NA	TRBV7-2	TGTGCCAGCAGCTTAGGACCGGGAACCTACGAGCAGTACTTC	CASSLGPGTYEQYF
NA	TRBJ2-1	NA	TRBV3-1	TGTGCCAGCCGCCACGTTGGGGAGAGCTCCTACAATGAGCAGTTCTTC	CASRHVGESSYNEQFF
NA	TRBJ2-6	TRBD1	TRBV6-1	TGTGCCAGCAGTGGTTGGGCAGGGGGCATATCTGGGGCCAACGTCCTGACTTTC	CASSGWAGGISGANVLTF
few	TRBJ2-7	TRBD1	TRBV13	TGTGCCAGCAGCCCGACAGGGGGATCCTACGAGCAGTACTTC	CASSPTGGSYEQYF
NA	TRBJ2-7	NA	TRBV7-6	TGTGCCAGCAGCCCGAGGGGCTCCTACGAGCAGTACTTC	CASSPRGSYEQYF
NA	TRBJ1-5	NA	TRBV20-1	TGCAGTACCGAAAGGTACGGAGCTAGCAATCAGCCCCAGCATTTT	CSTERYGASNQPQHF
many	TRBJ1-6	NA	TRBV5-1	TGCGCCAGCAGAAGGGCGGAGGGAAATTCACCCCTCCACTTT	CASRRAEGNSPLHF
NA	TRBJ2-7	NA	TRBV7-9	TGTGCCAGCAGCTTTGGGGCCTACGAGCAGTACTTC	CASSFGAYEQYF
NA	TRBJ2-7	TRBD2	TRBV29-1	TGCAGCGTTGCAGGAATCGGCGGGGGCGAGCAGTACTTC	CSVAGIGGGEQYF
NA	TRBJ1-4	TRBD1	TRBV7-9	TGTGCCAGCACCTGGGGACAGGGCACAACTAATGAAAAACTGTTTTTT	CASTWGQGTTNEKLFF
NA	TRBJ1-1	NA	TRBV28	TGTGCCAGCAGAGCCTCCCTCGGGAGAGGCGCTGAAGCTTTCTTT	CASRASLGRGAEAFF
NA	TRBJ2-1	TRBD2	TRBV12-3/TRBV12-4	TGTGCCAGCAGCCATCCGACTAGCGGAGAGAACTTTTACAATGAGCAGTTCTTC	CASSHPTSGENFYNEQFF
NA	TRBJ1-2	TRBD1	TRBV7-8	TGTGCCAGCAGCTTAGATCCAGGGGGAGGCTACACCTTC	CASSLDPGGGYTF
NA	TRBJ2-5	NA	TRBV20-1	TGCAGTGCTAGTCCGGGCGAGACCCAGTACTTC	CSASPGETQYF
few	TRBJ2-7	NA	TRBV4-1	TGCGCCAGCAGCCAGGGGGGAACTCCCCTCTCCGAGCAGTACTTC	CASSQGGTPLSEQYF
many	TRBJ2-1	TRBD2	TRBV27	TGTGCCAGCAGTTATAGCGGGAGGGCCAGTGAGCAGTTCTTC	CASSYSGRASEQFF
NA	TRBJ2-1	TRBD2	TRBV27	TGTGCCAGCGGCCGTCCTTCAGGCGGGAGGACTAGCTATGAGCAGTTCTTC	CASGRPSGGRTSYEQFF
NA	TRBJ2-3	NA	TRBV7-2	TGTGCCAGCAGCTTCTACGGCAATCAGCCCCAGTATTTT	CASSFYGNQPQYF
few	TRBJ2-5	TRBD1	TRBV15	TGTGCCACCAGCCGAGCTGGGGACAGGGGGCAAGAGACCCAGTACTTC	CATSRAGDRGQETQYF
NA	TRBJ2-6	NA	TRBV5-3	TGTGCCAGAAGACGAGGTAATCGTCCTGGGGCCAACGTCCTGACTTTC	CARRRGNRPGANVLTF
NA	TRBJ1-2	NA	TRBV5-4	TGTGCCAGCAGCCAATCCGGGACATTCTATGGCTACACCTTC	CASSQSGTFYGYTF
few	TRBJ2-1	TRBD2	TRBV7-2	TGTGCCAGCAGCCCTCGGACTAGCGGAGGGTTGGAGCAGTTCTTC	CASSPRTSGGLEQFF
NA	TRBJ2-3	NA	TRBV12-3/TRBV12-4	TGTGCCAGCTCACTTAGCGGAGATGGAGATACGCAGTATTTT	CASSLSGDGDTQYF
few	TRBJ2-1	NA	TRBV29-1	TGCAGCGTTGAATTCACTAGCCTTTCTAATGAGCAGTTCTTC	CSVEFTSLSNEQFF
NA	TRBJ2-1	TRBD2	TRBV6-5	TGTGCCAGCAGTTACGAAGCGGGGGGTTACAATGAGCAGTTCTTC	CASSYEAGGYNEQFF
NA	TRBJ2-2	TRBD2	TRBV10-2	TGCGCCAGCAGTGAGGGAAGCGGGAGGGCGACCGGGGAGCTGTTTTTT	CASSEGSGRATGELFF
few	TRBJ1-5	NA	TRBV12-3/TRBV12-4	TGTGCCAGCAGTTTGAAAGAAACTAGGGATCAGCCCCAGCATTTT	CASSLKETRDQPQHF
few	TRBJ2-7	TRBD2	TRBV5-6	TGTGCCAGCAGGGAAACTAGCGGGGCCTACGAGCAGTACTTC	CASRETSGAYEQYF
medium-sized	TRBJ1-1	TRBD1	TRBV5-1	TGCGCCAGCAGCTGGAGACAGGGGGGGACTGAAGCTTTCTTT	CASSWRQGGTEAFF
NA	TRBJ2-3	NA	TRBV5-1	TGCGCCAGCAGCTTGATTGGCGGAGGGGCCACAGATACGCAGTATTTT	CASSLIGGGATDTQYF